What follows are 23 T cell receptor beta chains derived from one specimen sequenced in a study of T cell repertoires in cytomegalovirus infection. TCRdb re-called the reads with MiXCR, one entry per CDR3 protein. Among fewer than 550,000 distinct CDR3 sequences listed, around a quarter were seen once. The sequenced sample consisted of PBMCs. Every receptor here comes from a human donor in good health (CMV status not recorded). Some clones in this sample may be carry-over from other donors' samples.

CDR3 DNA sequence: TGTGCCAGCAGTTTATTAGGGACTAGCGGGAGGGATACGCAGTATTTT. Translated: CASSLLGTSGRDTQYF. The J gene is TRBJ2-3, the V gene TRBV28; 15 bases map to TRBD2. Germline loops: CDR1 MDHEN, CDR2 SYDVKM. After removal of 1 base from V and 6 bases from J, the junction contained 2 bases not matched to a gene. CDR3 length: 16 amino acids. Looking up the rest from reference TRBV28 and TRBJ2-3 gives the full variable domain: DVKVTQSSRYLVKRTGEKVFLECVQDMDHENMFWYRQDPGLGLRLIYFSYDVKMKEKGDIPEGYSVSREKKERFSLILESASTNQTSMYLCASSLLGTSGRDTQYFGPGTRLTVL.

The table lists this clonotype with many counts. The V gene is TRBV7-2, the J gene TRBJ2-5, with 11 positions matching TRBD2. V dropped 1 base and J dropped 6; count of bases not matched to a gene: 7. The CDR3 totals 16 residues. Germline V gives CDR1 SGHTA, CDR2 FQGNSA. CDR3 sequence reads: CASSLVTSGSLKTQYF. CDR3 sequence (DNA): TGTGCCAGCAGCTTAGTTACTAGCGGGAGTTTGAAGACCCAGTACTTC. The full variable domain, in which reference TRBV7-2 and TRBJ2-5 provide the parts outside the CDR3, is GAGVSQSPSNKVTEKGKDVELRCDPISGHTALYWYRQSLGQGLEFLIYFQGNSAPDKSGLPSDRFSAERTGGSVSTLTIQRTQQEDSAVYLCASSLVTSGSLKTQYFGPGTRLLVL.

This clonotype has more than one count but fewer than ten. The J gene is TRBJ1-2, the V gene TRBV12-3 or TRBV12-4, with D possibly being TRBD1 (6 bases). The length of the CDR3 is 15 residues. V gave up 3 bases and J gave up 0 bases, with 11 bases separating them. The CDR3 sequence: CASSLGDNSNYGYTF. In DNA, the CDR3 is TGTGCCAGCAGTTTGGGGGACAACTCTAACTATGGCTACACCTTC.

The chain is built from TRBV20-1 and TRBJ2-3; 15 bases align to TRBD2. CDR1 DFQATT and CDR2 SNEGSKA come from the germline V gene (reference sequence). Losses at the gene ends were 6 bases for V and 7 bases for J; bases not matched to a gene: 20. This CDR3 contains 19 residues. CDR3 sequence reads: CSAPPPGTSGRRGGNTQYF. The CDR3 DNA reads TGCAGTGCACCACCCCCGGGGACTAGCGGGAGGAGAGGAGGCAATACGCAGTATTTT.

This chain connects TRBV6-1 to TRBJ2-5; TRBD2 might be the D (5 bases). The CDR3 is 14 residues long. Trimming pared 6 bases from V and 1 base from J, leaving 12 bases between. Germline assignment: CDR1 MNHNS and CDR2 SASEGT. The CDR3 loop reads CASRPTRGQETQYF. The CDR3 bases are TGTGCCAGCAGACCTACACGGGGCCAAGAGACCCAGTACTTC.

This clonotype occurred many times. The CDR3 protein is CASTLDRANTEAFF. In DNA, the CDR3 is TGTGCCAGCACCCTGGACAGGGCGAACACTGAAGCTTTCTTT. V is TRBV7-8 and J is TRBJ1-1; 8 nucleotides line up with TRBD1. The trim removed 7 bases at V and 1 base at J, leaving 5 bases unmatched. The CDR3 spans 14 residues. Germline loops: CDR1 SGHVS, CDR2 FQNEAQ.

Here the CDR3 reads CASSYLPGNQPQHF. CDR3 bases: TGTGCCAGCAGTTATTTGCCAGGGAATCAGCCCCAGCATTTT. The chain combines TRBV6-5 with TRBJ1-5; the D gene is possibly TRBD1 (5 bases). Germline assignment: CDR1 MNHEY and CDR2 SVGAGI. Trimming pared 3 bases from V and 4 bases from J, leaving 10 bases between. The length of the CDR3 is 14 residues.

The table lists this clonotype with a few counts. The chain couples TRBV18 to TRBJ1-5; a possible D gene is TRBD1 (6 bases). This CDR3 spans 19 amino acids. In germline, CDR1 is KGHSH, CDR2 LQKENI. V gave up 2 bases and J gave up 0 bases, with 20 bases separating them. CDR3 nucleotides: TGTGCCAGCTCACCATACCCGGGACAAGGTGTCAATAGCAATCAGCCCCAGCATTTT. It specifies CASSPYPGQGVNSNQPQHF.

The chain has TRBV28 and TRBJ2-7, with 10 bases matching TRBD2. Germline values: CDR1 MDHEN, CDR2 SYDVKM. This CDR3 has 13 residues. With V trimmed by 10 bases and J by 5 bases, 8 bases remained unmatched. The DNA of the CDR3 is TGTGCCACCCTAGCGGGAGAGAAACACGAGCAGTACTTC. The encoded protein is CATLAGEKHEQYF. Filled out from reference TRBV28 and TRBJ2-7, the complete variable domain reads DVKVTQSSRYLVKRTGEKVFLECVQDMDHENMFWYRQDPGLGLRLIYFSYDVKMKEKGDIPEGYSVSREKKERFSLILESASTNQTSMYLCATLAGEKHEQYFGPGTRLTVT.

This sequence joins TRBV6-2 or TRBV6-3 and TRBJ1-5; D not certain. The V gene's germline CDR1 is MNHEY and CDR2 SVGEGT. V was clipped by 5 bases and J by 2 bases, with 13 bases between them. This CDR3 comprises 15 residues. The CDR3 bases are TGTGCCAGCAGTATCCCGTATCAGGGCAATCAGCCCCAGCATTTT. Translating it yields CASSIPYQGNQPQHF.

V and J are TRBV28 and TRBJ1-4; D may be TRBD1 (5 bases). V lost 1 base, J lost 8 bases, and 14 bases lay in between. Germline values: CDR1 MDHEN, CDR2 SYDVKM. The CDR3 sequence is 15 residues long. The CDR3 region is CASSLLEGIGEKLFF. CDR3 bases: TGTGCCAGCAGTTTATTAGAGGGGATAGGAGAAAAACTGTTTTTT.

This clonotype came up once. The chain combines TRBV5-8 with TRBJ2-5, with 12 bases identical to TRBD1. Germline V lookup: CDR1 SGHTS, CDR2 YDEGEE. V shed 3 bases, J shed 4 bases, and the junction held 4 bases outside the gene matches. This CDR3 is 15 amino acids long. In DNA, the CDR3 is TGTGCCAGCAGCTGGGGACAGGGGGCCAGAGAGACCCAGTACTTC. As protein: CASSWGQGARETQYF. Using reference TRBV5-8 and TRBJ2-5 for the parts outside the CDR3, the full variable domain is EAGVTQSPTHLIKTRGQQATLRCSPISGHTSVYWYQQALGLGLQFLLWYDEGEERNRGNFPPRFSGRQFPNYSSELNVNALELEDSALYLCASSWGQGARETQYFGPGTRLLVL.

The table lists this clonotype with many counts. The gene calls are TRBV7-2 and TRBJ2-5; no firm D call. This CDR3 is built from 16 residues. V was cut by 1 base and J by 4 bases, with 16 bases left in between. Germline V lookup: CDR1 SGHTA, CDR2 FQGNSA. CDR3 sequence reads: CASSLGWATPGETQYF. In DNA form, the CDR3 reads TGTGCCAGCAGCTTAGGGTGGGCTACCCCGGGAGAGACCCAGTACTTC.

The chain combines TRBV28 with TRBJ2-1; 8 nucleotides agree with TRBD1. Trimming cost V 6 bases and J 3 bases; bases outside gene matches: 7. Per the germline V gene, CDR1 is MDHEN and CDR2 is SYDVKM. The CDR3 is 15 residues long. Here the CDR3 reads CASSFTGTGYNEQFF. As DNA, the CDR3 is TGTGCCAGCAGCTTCACCGGGACAGGCTACAATGAGCAGTTCTTC.

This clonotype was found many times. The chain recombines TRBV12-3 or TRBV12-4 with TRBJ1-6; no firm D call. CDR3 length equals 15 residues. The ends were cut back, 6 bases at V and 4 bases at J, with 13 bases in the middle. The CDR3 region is CASSNRGVYNSPLHF. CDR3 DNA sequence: TGTGCCAGCAGCAATCGTGGAGTATATAATTCACCCCTCCACTTT.

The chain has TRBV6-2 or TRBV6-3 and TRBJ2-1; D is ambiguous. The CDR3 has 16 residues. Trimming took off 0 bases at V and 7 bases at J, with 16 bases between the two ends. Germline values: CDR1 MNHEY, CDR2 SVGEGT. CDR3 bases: TGTGCCAGCAGTTACTCGCTCTCCGGAGCCGGGAATGAGCAGTTCTTC. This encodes CASSYSLSGAGNEQFF.

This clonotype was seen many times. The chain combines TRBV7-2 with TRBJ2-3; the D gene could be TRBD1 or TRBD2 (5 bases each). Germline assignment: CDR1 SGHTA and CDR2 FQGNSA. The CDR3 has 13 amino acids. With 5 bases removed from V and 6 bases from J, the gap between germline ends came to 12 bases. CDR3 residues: CASSLGPADTQYF. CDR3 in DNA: TGTGCCAGCAGCCTGGGACCTGCGGATACGCAGTATTTT.

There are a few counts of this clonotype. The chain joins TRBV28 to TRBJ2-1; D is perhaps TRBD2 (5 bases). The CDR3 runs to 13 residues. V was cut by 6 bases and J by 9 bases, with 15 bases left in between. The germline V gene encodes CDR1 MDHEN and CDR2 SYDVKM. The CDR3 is CASRAGNIGEQFF. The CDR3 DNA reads TGTGCCAGCAGGGCCGGGAATATTGGTGAGCAGTTCTTC.

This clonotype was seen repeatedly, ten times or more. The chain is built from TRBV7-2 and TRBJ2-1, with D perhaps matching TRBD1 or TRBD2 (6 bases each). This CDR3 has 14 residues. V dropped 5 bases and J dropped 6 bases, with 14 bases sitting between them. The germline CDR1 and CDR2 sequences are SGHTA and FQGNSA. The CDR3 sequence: CASSPSGGTNEQFF. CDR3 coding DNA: TGTGCCAGCAGCCCATCCGGGGGCACCAATGAGCAGTTCTTC.

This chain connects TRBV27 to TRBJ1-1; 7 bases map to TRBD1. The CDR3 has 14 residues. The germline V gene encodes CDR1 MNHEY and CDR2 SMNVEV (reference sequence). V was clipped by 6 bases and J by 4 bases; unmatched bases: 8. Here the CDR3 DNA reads TGTGCCAGCAGCCTAAGGGGGCGGATCACTGAAGCTTTCTTT. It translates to CASSLRGRITEAFF.

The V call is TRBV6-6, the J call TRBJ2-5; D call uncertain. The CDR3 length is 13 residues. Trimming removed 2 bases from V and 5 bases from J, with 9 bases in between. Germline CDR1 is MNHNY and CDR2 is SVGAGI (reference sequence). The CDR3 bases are TGTGCCAGCAGTTACGGGATGCGGGAGACCCAGTACTTC. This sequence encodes CASSYGMRETQYF.

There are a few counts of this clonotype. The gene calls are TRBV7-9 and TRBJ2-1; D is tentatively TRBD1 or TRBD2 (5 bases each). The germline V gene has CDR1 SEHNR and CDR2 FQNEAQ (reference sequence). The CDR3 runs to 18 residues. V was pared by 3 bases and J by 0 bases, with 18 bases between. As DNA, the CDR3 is TGTGCCAGCAGCTTTAAGGTCGGGGCCCGTAGCTCCTACAATGAGCAGTTCTTC. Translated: CASSFKVGARSSYNEQFF.

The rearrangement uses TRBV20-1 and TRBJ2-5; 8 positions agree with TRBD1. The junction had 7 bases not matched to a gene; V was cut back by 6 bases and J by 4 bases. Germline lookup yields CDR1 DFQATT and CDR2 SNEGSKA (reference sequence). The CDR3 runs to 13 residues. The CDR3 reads CSALTGVVETQYF. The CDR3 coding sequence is TGCAGTGCCTTGACAGGGGTGGTAGAGACCCAGTACTTC.